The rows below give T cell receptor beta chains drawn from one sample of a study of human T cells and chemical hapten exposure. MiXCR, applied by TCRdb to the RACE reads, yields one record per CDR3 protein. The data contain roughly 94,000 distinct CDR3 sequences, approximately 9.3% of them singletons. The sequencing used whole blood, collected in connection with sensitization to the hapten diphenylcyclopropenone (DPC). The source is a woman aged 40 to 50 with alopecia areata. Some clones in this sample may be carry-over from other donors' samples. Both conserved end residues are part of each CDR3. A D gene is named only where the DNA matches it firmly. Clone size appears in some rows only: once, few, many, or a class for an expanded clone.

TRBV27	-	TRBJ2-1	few	TGTGCCAGCAGTTTATATCAGGGGTGGGACAATGAGCAGTTCTTC	CASSLYQGWDNEQFF
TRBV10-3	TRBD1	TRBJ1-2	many	TGTGCCATCAGTGACGCGGGACAGGGCAACTATGGCTACACCTTC	CAISDAGQGNYGYTF
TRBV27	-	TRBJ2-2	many	TGTGCCAGCAGTTTAATATTCGGGGAGCTGTTTTTT	CASSLIFGELFF
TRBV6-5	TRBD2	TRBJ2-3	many	TGTGCCAGCAGTTACGGTTCCTGGGTAGCGGGGTCCACAGATACGCAGTATTTT	CASSYGSWVAGSTDTQYF
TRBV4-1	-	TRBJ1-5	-	TGCGCCAGCAGCTCGGACAGAGATAGCAATCAGCCCCAGCATTTT	CASSSDRDSNQPQHF
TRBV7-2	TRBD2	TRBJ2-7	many	TGTGCCAGCAGCTCCCCCGGACTAGCGGCCTACGAGCAGTACTTC	CASSSPGLAAYEQYF
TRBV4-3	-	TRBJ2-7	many	TGCGCCAGCAGCCAAGATATAACCTACGAGCAGTACTTC	CASSQDITYEQYF
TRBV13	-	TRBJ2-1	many	TGTGCCAGCAGCTTAGGGGTCGGCTCCTACAATGAGCAGTTCTTC	CASSLGVGSYNEQFF
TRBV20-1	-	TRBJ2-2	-	TGCAGTGCTAGGGACGCACAGAGGAACACCGGGGAGCTGTTTTTT	CSARDAQRNTGELFF
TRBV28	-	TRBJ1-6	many	TGTGCCAGCAGTTTCGACAGCTCCTATAATTCACCCCTCCACTTT	CASSFDSSYNSPLHF
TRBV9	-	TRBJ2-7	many	TGTGCCAGCAGCGTAGTCGGCGCTCCTTCCTTCTACTACGAGCAGTACTTC	CASSVVGAPSFYYEQYF
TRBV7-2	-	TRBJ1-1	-	TGTGCCAGCAGCCTCCAACAGGGCCACCTGAACACTGAAGCTTTCTTT	CASSLQQGHLNTEAFF
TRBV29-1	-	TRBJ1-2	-	TGCAGCGTAAATTCAGGGAGCAATGGCTACACCTTC	CSVNSGSNGYTF
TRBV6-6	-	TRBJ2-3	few	TGTGCCAGCAGCTCGGACACCTTCGCGCAGTATTTT	CASSSDTFAQYF
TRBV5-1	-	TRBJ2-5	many	TGCGCCAGCAGCTTGGTGGAGCAAGAGACCCAGTACTTC	CASSLVEQETQYF
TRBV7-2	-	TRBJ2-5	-	TGTGCCAGCAGCAACGACCGTGCGGGCGGCGTTAGTGGCCAGTACTTC	CASSNDRAGGVSGQYF
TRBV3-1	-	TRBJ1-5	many	TGTGCCAGCAGCCAAGGTGGATTTAGCAATCAGCCCCAGCATTTT	CASSQGGFSNQPQHF
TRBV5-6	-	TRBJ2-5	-	TGTGCCAGCCGTTTTGGCCAAGAGACCCAGTACTTC	CASRFGQETQYF
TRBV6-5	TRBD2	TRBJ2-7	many	TGTGCCAGCAGTTACGGGGGGACTAGCGGCTCCTACGAGCAGTACTTC	CASSYGGTSGSYEQYF
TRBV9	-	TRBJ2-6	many	TGTGCCAGCAGCCGGGCCAACGTCCTGACTTTC	CASSRANVLTF
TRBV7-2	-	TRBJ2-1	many	TGTGCCAGCAGCTTACAGATTAGCTCCTACAATGAGCAGTTCTTC	CASSLQISSYNEQFF
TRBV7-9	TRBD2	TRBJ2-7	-	TGTGCCAGCAGCTACCTAACCCCGGGACTAGCCTCCTACGAGCAGTACTTC	CASSYLTPGLASYEQYF
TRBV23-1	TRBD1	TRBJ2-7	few	TGCGCCAGCAGTCATGACCCGGGACAGGGTGACCACGAGCAGTACTTC	CASSHDPGQGDHEQYF